The rows below give T cell receptor beta chains drawn from one sample of a study of shared clonotypes between healthy human individuals. Repertoires were generated with immunoSEQ multiplex PCR, while TCRdb's copy carries only in-frame clones and drops some. This table holds about 610,000 clones, around 97% found once. Sequencing was carried out using naive CD4+ T cells sorted from blood. The receptors derive from a woman between 25 and 40 years old in good health. Both conserved end residues are part of each CDR3. The D gene is left open where the match is weak. A clone size is listed for some rows: how often the clone was seen (once, few, many), or a class if it is expanded.

d_gene: -; abundance: -; j_gene: TRBJ2-1; v_gene: TRBV30; len: 14; CDR3aa: CAWSVRSSGNEQFF; CDR3nt: TGTGCCTGGAGTGTACGGTCAAGTGGTAATGAGCAGTTCTTC
d_gene: TRBD2; abundance: -; j_gene: TRBJ2-7; v_gene: TRBV7-7; len: 16; CDR3aa: CASSRGGEGAGYEQYF; CDR3nt: TGTGCCAGCAGCCGCGGGGGGGAGGGGGCAGGGTACGAGCAGTACTTC
d_gene: TRBD2; abundance: -; j_gene: TRBJ2-5; v_gene: TRBV19; len: 14; CDR3aa: CASSRLAGGETQYF; CDR3nt: TGTGCCAGTAGTAGACTAGCGGGAGGAGAGACCCAGTACTTC
d_gene: -; abundance: -; j_gene: TRBJ1-5; v_gene: TRBV19; len: 15; CDR3aa: CASASQADSNQPQHF; CDR3nt: TGTGCCAGTGCCTCTCAGGCAGATAGCAATCAGCCCCAGCATTTT
d_gene: -; abundance: -; j_gene: TRBJ2-3; v_gene: TRBV5-1; len: 12; CDR3aa: CASSPDTDTQYF; CDR3nt: TGCGCCAGCAGCCCAGACACAGATACGCAGTATTTT
d_gene: TRBD2; abundance: once; j_gene: TRBJ2-3; v_gene: TRBV28; len: 16; CDR3aa: CASSRTSGRLTDTQYF; CDR3nt: TGTGCCAGCAGCCGGACTAGCGGGAGGTTGACAGATACGCAGTATTTT
d_gene: -; abundance: -; j_gene: TRBJ2-2; v_gene: TRBV4-2; len: 16; CDR3aa: CASSGRSDLNTGELFF; CDR3nt: TGTGCCAGCAGCGGCCGAAGTGACCTAAACACCGGGGAGCTGTTTTTT
d_gene: -; abundance: -; j_gene: TRBJ1-1; v_gene: TRBV7-2; len: 14; CDR3aa: CASSQYRDRTEAFF; CDR3nt: TGTGCCAGCAGCCAATACAGGGATCGCACTGAAGCTTTCTTT
d_gene: -; abundance: -; j_gene: TRBJ1-1; v_gene: TRBV7-7; len: 13; CDR3aa: CASSSLEGTEAFF; CDR3nt: TGTGCCAGCAGCTCCTTGGAAGGCACTGAAGCTTTCTTT
d_gene: TRBD2; abundance: -; j_gene: TRBJ2-3; v_gene: TRBV5-1; len: 18; CDR3aa: CASSLAGLAGASTDTQYF; CDR3nt: TGCGCCAGCAGCTTGGCCGGACTAGCGGGAGCAAGCACAGATACGCAGTATTTT
d_gene: TRBD2; abundance: -; j_gene: TRBJ2-7; v_gene: TRBV7-9; len: 16; CDR3aa: CASSGPRLADSYEQYF; CDR3nt: TGTGCCAGCAGCGGACCCAGACTAGCGGACTCCTACGAGCAGTACTTC
d_gene: TRBD1; abundance: -; j_gene: TRBJ1-1; v_gene: TRBV5-5; len: 18; CDR3aa: CASSLVPIDKGANTEAFF; CDR3nt: TGTGCCAGCAGCTTAGTACCTATTGATAAGGGGGCGAACACTGAAGCTTTCTTT
d_gene: -; abundance: -; j_gene: TRBJ2-3; v_gene: TRBV7-6; len: 14; CDR3aa: CASSPWADTDTQYF; CDR3nt: TGTGCCAGCAGCCCCTGGGCCGACACAGATACGCAGTATTTT
d_gene: TRBD1; abundance: -; j_gene: TRBJ2-7; v_gene: TRBV18; len: 16; CDR3aa: CASSQNGDRVFYEQYF; CDR3nt: TGTGCCAGCTCACAAAATGGGGACAGGGTATTCTACGAGCAGTACTTC
d_gene: TRBD2; abundance: -; j_gene: TRBJ2-1; v_gene: TRBV13; len: 12; CDR3aa: CASSTGLALPFF; CDR3nt: TGTGCCAGCAGCACCGGACTAGCGCTCCCGTTCTTC
d_gene: -; abundance: -; j_gene: TRBJ1-1; v_gene: TRBV4-1; len: 14; CDR3aa: CASSQPVRTSKAFF; CDR3nt: TGCGCCAGCAGCCAGCCGGTGAGGACTTCCAAAGCTTTCTTT
d_gene: TRBD2; abundance: -; j_gene: TRBJ2-1; v_gene: TRBV25-1; len: 13; CDR3aa: CASTSLAGNEQFF; CDR3nt: TGTGCCAGCACCAGTCTAGCGGGCAATGAGCAGTTCTTC
d_gene: -; abundance: -; j_gene: TRBJ2-2; v_gene: TRBV28; len: 13; CDR3aa: CASRHDRAGRLFF; CDR3nt: TGTGCCAGCAGACACGACAGAGCCGGGAGGCTGTTTTTT
d_gene: -; abundance: -; j_gene: TRBJ1-1; v_gene: TRBV7-2; len: 12; CDR3aa: CASSSGQAEAFF; CDR3nt: TGTGCCAGCAGCTCGGGACAAGCTGAAGCTTTCTTT
d_gene: TRBD1; abundance: -; j_gene: TRBJ2-1; v_gene: TRBV5-1; len: 14; CDR3aa: CASSKGQAYNEQFF; CDR3nt: TGCGCCAGCAGCAAGGGACAGGCGTACAATGAGCAGTTCTTC
d_gene: -; abundance: -; j_gene: TRBJ2-3; v_gene: TRBV4-1; len: 15; CDR3aa: CASSRSQVLTDTQYF; CDR3nt: TGCGCCAGCAGCCGATCACAGGTACTCACAGATACGCAGTATTTT
d_gene: TRBD1; abundance: once; j_gene: TRBJ1-5; v_gene: TRBV7-9; len: 16; CDR3aa: CASSLGTGGSNQPQHF; CDR3nt: TGTGCCAGCAGCTTAGGTACAGGGGGGAGCAATCAGCCCCAGCATTTT
d_gene: -; abundance: -; j_gene: TRBJ2-7; v_gene: TRBV28; len: 11; CDR3aa: CASWGGYEQYF; CDR3nt: TGTGCCAGCTGGGGCGGCTACGAGCAGTACTTC
d_gene: -; abundance: -; j_gene: TRBJ1-1; v_gene: TRBV7-2; len: 14; CDR3aa: CASSPQARNTEAFF; CDR3nt: TGTGCCAGCAGCCCCCAGGCGAGGAACACTGAAGCTTTCTTT
d_gene: -; abundance: -; j_gene: TRBJ1-2; v_gene: TRBV6-6; len: 16; CDR3aa: CASTEDSTGGWGGYTF; CDR3nt: TGTGCCAGCACCGAGGATTCGACGGGAGGTTGGGGTGGCTACACCTTC
d_gene: -; abundance: -; j_gene: TRBJ1-4; v_gene: TRBV25-1; len: 16; CDR3aa: CASSEGQGGTNEKLFF; CDR3nt: TGTGCCAGCAGTGAAGGGCAAGGAGGGACTAATGAAAAACTGTTTTTT
d_gene: -; abundance: -; j_gene: TRBJ2-1; v_gene: TRBV20-1; len: 11; CDR3aa: CSAIHFDEQFF; CDR3nt: TGCAGTGCTATCCACTTTGATGAGCAGTTCTTC
d_gene: TRBD1; abundance: -; j_gene: TRBJ1-1; v_gene: TRBV28; len: 14; CDR3aa: CASSAGTANTEAFF; CDR3nt: TGTGCCAGCAGTGCCGGGACAGCAAACACTGAAGCTTTCTTT
d_gene: -; abundance: -; j_gene: TRBJ2-5; v_gene: TRBV6-1; len: 14; CDR3aa: CAGNPGGPQETQYF; CDR3nt: TGTGCCGGGAATCCCGGGGGGCCCCAAGAGACCCAGTACTTC
d_gene: -; abundance: -; j_gene: TRBJ1-2; v_gene: TRBV28; len: 16; CDR3aa: CASSSPGWGSGYGYTF; CDR3nt: TGTGCCAGCAGTTCCCCAGGGTGGGGATCAGGCTATGGCTACACCTTC
d_gene: -; abundance: -; j_gene: TRBJ2-2; v_gene: TRBV19; len: 14; CDR3aa: CASSRSGGSGELFF; CDR3nt: TGTGCCAGTAGTAGGTCAGGGGGGTCCGGGGAGCTGTTTTTT
d_gene: TRBD2; abundance: -; j_gene: TRBJ2-6; v_gene: TRBV9; len: 18; CDR3aa: CASTKWGGTGSGANVLTF; CDR3nt: TGTGCCAGCACCAAATGGGGGGGTACGGGCTCTGGGGCCAACGTCCTGACTTTC
d_gene: -; abundance: -; j_gene: TRBJ2-3; v_gene: TRBV5-1; len: 13; CDR3aa: CASSFNGDDTQYF; CDR3nt: TGCGCCAGCAGCTTCAACGGGGATGATACGCAGTATTTT
d_gene: -; abundance: -; j_gene: TRBJ2-5; v_gene: TRBV10-3; len: 17; CDR3aa: CAISGAGGSMPQETQYF; CDR3nt: TGTGCCATCAGTGGGGCGGGTGGGTCGATGCCACAAGAGACCCAGTACTTC
d_gene: -; abundance: -; j_gene: TRBJ1-5; v_gene: TRBV19; len: 14; CDR3aa: CASSKDWGNQPQHF; CDR3nt: TGTGCCAGTAGTAAGGACTGGGGCAATCAGCCCCAGCATTTT
d_gene: -; abundance: -; j_gene: TRBJ2-1; v_gene: TRBV15; len: 16; CDR3aa: CATSSRPASSYNEQFF; CDR3nt: TGTGCCACCAGCAGTCGCCCTGCAAGCTCCTACAATGAGCAGTTCTTC
d_gene: -; abundance: -; j_gene: TRBJ1-1; v_gene: TRBV5-1; len: 16; CDR3aa: CASSLVGGGGNTEAFF; CDR3nt: TGCGCCAGCAGCTTGGTGGGGGGCGGAGGGAACACTGAAGCTTTCTTT
d_gene: -; abundance: -; j_gene: TRBJ2-7; v_gene: TRBV28; len: 12; CDR3aa: CASSSGLYEQYF; CDR3nt: TGTGCCAGCAGTTCAGGACTCTACGAGCAGTACTTC
d_gene: -; abundance: -; j_gene: TRBJ1-2; v_gene: TRBV28; len: 14; CDR3aa: CASGLGRANYGYTF; CDR3nt: TGTGCCAGCGGCCTTGGACGAGCTAACTATGGCTACACCTTC